This T cell receptor (beta chain) was observed in a study of blood T cell repertoires in COVID-19. The V and J ends lost 3 bases and 2 bases, in that order; junction bases with no gene match: 4. The germline V gene has CDR1 SEHNR and CDR2 FQNEAQ (reference sequence). The CDR3 is made up of 14 amino acids. Sequencing used immunoSEQ multiplex PCR; TCRdb keeps in-frame clones, though not all of them. This sample has tens of thousands of clones, with 75% to 90% found just once. This TCR came from a man aged 45-65 years with active COVID-19. Source material: peripheral blood. The chain is built from TRBV7-9 and TRBJ2-7, with 7 bases fitting TRBD2. The CDR3 DNA reads TGTGCCAGCAGCTTCCCAGCGGGGCCCTACGAGCAGTACTTC. Amino acids: CASSFPAGPYEQYF.